This T cell receptor (beta chain) was recorded in a study of blood T cell repertoires in COVID-19. The V gene lost 3 bases and the J gene lost 5 bases, with 17 bases spanning the gap. Germline V gene sequence: CDR1 SGDLS, CDR2 YYNGEE. This CDR3 region has 15 residues. Assay used: immunoSEQ multiplex PCR; TCRdb lists only in-frame clones, some missing. The sample contains around 340,000 clones, 86% of which appear only once. This TCR came from a woman in her sixties or seventies with COVID-19, enrolled during active disease. This chain links TRBV9 with TRBJ1-2; D call uncertain. Sequenced: peripheral blood. CDR3 DNA: TGTGCCAGCAGCGGTGGAGGAGAGAAAATTTATGGCTACACCTTC. Translating it yields CASSGGGEKIYGYTF.